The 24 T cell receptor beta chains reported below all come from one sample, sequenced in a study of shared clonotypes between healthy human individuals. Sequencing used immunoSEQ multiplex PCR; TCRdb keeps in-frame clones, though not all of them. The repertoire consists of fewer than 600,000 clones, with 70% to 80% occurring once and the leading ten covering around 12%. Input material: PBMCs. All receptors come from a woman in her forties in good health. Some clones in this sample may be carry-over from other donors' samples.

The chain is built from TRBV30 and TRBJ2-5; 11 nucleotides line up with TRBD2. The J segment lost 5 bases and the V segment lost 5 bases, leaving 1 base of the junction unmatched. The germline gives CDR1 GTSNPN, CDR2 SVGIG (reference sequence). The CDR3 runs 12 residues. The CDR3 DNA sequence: TGTGCCTGGCGACTAGCGGGGGAGACCCAGTACTTC. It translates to CAWRLAGETQYF. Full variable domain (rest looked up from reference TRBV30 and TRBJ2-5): SQTIHQWPATLVQPVGSPLSLECTVEGTSNPNLYWYRQAAGRGLQLLFYSVGIGQISSEVPQNLSASRPQDRQFILSSKKLLLSDSGFYLCAWRLAGETQYFGPGTRLLVL.

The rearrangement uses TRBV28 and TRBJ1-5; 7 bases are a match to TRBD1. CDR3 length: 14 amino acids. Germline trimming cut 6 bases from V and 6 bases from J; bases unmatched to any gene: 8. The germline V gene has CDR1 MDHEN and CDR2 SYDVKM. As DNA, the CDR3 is TGTGCCAGCAGCCGAAATACAGGGGTTCAGCCCCAGCATTTT. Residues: CASSRNTGVQPQHF.

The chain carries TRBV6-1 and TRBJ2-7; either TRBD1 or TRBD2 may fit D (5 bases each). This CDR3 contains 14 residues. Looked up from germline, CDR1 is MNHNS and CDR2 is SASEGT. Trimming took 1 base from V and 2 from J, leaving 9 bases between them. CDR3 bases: TGTGCCAGCAGTGAAGTTAGGGGAGCCTACGAGCAGTACTTC. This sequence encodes CASSEVRGAYEQYF.

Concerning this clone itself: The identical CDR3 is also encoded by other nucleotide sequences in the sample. This CDR3 reads CASSFPGTYEQYF. CDR3 coding DNA: TGTGCCAGCAGTTTCCCAGGGACCTACGAGCAGTACTTC. This chain links TRBV28 with TRBJ2-7; D perhaps matches TRBD1 (5 bases). The CDR3 covers 13 residues. V lost 3 bases, J lost 2 bases, and 8 bases lay in between. Looked up from germline, CDR1 is MDHEN and CDR2 is SYDVKM.

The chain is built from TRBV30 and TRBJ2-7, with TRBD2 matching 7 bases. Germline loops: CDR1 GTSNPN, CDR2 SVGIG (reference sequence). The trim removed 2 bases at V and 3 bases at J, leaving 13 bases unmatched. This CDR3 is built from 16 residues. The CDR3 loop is CAWSPPGGSAYYEQYF. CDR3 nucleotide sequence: TGTGCCTGGAGTCCCCCGGGCGGGAGTGCTTACTACGAGCAGTACTTC.

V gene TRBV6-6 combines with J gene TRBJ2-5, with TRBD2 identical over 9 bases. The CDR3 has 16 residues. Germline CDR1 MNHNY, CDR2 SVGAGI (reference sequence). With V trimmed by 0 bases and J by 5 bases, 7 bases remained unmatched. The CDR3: CASSYSLLAGGETQYF. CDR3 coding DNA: TGTGCCAGCAGTTACTCACTTTTGGCGGGAGGGGAGACCCAGTACTTC.

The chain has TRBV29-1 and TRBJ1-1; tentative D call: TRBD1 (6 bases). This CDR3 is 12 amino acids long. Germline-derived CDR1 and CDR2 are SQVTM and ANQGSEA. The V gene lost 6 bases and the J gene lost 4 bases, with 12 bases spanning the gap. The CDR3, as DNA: TGCAGCGTCACAGGGTTGGGCACTGAAGCTTTCTTT. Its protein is CSVTGLGTEAFF.

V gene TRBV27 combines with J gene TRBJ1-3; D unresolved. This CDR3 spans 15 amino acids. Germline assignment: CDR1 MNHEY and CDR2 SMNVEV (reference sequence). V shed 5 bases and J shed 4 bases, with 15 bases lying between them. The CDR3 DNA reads TGTGCCAGCAGTCCCGGGCCCGAAGGAGGAAACACCATATATTTT. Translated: CASSPGPEGGNTIYF.

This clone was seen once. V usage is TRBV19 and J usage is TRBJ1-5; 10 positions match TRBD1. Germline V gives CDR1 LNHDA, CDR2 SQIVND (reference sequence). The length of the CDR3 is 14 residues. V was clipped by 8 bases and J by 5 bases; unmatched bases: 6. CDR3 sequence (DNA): TGTGCCAGTTCAACGGACAGGGGGTATCAGCCCCAGCATTTT. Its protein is CASSTDRGYQPQHF.

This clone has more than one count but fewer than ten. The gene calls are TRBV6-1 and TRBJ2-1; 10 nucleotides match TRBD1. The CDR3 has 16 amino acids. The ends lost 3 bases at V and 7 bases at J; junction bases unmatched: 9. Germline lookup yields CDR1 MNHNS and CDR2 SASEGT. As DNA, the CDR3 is TGTGCCAGCAGTGACCCCGCCGGGGACAGGGGTAATGAGCAGTTCTTC. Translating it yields CASSDPAGDRGNEQFF.

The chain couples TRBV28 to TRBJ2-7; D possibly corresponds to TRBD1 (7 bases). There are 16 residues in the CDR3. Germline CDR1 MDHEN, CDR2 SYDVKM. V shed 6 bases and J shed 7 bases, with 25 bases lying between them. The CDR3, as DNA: TGTGCCAGCAGCTCCCCAGGGGGTGGAGGGGTCCTGGAGCAGTACTTC. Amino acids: CASSSPGGGGVLEQYF.

CDR3 amino acids: CASSPPSGRWGEQFF. CDR3 in DNA: TGTGCCAGTAGTCCCCCTAGCGGGAGATGGGGTGAGCAGTTCTTC. The chain uses TRBV19 and TRBJ2-1, with 10 bases that match TRBD2. V dropped 5 bases and J dropped 9; count of bases not matched to a gene: 10. The germline gives CDR1 LNHDA, CDR2 SQIVND (reference sequence). There are 15 residues in the CDR3.

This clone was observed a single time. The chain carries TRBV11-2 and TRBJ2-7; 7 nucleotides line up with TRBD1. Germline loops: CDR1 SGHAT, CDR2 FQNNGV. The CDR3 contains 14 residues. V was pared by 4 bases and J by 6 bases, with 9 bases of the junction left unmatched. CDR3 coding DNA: TGTGCCAGCAGCTCAACAACAGGGGAAGGCGAGCAGTACTTC. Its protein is CASSSTTGEGEQYF.

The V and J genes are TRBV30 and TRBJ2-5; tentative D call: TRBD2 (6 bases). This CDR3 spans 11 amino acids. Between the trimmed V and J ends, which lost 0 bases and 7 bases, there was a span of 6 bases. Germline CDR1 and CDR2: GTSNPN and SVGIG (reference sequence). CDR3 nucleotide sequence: TGTGCCTGGAGTGTCGGGGGGACCCAGTACTTC. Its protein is CAWSVGGTQYF.

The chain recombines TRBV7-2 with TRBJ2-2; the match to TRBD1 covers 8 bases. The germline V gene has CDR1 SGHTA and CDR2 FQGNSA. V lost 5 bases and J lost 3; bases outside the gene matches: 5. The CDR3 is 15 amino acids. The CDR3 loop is CASSTLGQDTGELFF. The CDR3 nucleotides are TGTGCCAGCAGCACCCTGGGACAGGACACCGGGGAGCTGTTTTTT.

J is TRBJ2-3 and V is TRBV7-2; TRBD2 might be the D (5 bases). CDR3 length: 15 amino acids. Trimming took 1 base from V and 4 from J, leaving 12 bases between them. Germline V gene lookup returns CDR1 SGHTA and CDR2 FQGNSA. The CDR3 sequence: CASSLGSGVADTQYF. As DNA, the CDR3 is TGTGCCAGCAGCTTAGGGTCCGGGGTTGCAGATACGCAGTATTTT.

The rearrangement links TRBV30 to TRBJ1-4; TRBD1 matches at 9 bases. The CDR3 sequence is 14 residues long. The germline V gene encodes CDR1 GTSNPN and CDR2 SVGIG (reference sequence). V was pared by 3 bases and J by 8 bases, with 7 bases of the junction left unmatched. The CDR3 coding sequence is TGTGCCTGGAGACAACAGGGGGCGGGAGAAAAACTGTTTTTT. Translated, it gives CAWRQQGAGEKLFF.

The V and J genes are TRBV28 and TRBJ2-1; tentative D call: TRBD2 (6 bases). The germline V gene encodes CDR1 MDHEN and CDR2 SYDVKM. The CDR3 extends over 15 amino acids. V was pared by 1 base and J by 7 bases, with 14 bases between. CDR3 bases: TGTGCCAGCAGTTTATATCGGGAGTGGGAAAATGAGCAGTTCTTC. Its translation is CASSLYREWENEQFF.

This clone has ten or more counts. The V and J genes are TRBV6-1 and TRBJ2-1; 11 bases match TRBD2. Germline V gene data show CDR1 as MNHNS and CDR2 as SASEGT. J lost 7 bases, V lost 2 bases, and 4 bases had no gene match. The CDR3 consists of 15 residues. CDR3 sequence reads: CASSELAGGTNEQFF. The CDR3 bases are TGTGCCAGCAGTGAATTAGCGGGAGGGACTAATGAGCAGTTCTTC.

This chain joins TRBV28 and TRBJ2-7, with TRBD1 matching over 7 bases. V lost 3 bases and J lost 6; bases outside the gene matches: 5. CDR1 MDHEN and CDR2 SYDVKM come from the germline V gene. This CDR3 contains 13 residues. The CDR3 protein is CASSFRDRSEQYF. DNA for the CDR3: TGTGCCAGCAGTTTCCGGGACAGAAGCGAGCAGTACTTC.

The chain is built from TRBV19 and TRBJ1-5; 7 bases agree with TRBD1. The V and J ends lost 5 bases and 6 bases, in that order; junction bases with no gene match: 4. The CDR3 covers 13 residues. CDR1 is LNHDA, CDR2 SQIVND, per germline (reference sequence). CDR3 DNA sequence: TGTGCCAGTAGTCTACAGGGGTTTCAGCCCCAGCATTTT. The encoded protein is CASSLQGFQPQHF.

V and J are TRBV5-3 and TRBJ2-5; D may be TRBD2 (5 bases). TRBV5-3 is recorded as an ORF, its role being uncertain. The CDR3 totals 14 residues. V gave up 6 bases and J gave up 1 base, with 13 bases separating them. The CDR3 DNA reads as TGTGCCAGAAAACAGAGAGGGAGCCAAGAGACCCAGTACTTC. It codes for CARKQRGSQETQYF.

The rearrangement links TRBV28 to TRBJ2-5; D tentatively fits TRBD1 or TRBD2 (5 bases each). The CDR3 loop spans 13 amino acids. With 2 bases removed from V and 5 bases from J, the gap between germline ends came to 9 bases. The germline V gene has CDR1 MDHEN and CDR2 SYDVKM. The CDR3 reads CASSLQGRETQYF. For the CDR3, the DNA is TGTGCCAGCAGTTTACAGGGACGGGAGACCCAGTACTTC.

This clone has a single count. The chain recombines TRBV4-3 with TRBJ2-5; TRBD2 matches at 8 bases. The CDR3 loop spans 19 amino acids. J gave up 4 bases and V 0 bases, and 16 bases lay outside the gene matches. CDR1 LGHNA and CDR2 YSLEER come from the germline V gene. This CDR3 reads CASSQERPTIAGRVETQYF. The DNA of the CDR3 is TGCGCCAGCAGCCAAGAACGACCTACTATAGCGGGGAGGGTAGAGACCCAGTACTTC.